The source of this T cell receptor beta chain is a study of somatic mutations in cytotoxic T cells in rheumatoid arthritis. Study details: In some cases, T-cell populations stained with V beta antibodies were flow-sorted at nearly 100% purity, and these included V beta1+ cells sequenced for TCRB.

V was pared by 7 bases and J by 6 bases, with 15 bases between. The CDR3 has 12 residues. The V gene's germline CDR1 is SQVTM and CDR2 ANQGSEA. Study-wide results and caveats: Antigen targets of the expanded CD8+ clones remained unidentified. In rheumatoid arthritis patients, unlike healthy controls, CD8+ clonality rose with age. Patients with rheumatoid arthritis showed a slight underrepresentation of TRBV07, a finding that was never subjected to any adjustment for multiple comparisons.

Clones were read by immunoSEQ multiplex PCR, and TCRdb kept only the in-frame ones, dropping some. The sample carries about 10,000 clones, around 81% recorded once. This clone has more than one count but fewer than ten. What it binds is not known. The sequenced sample was CD8+ T cells sorted from blood. The chain recombines TRBV29-1 with TRBJ1-1; the D gene is possibly TRBD1 (6 bases). This sequence was found in a woman aged 45 to 65 in good health. The CDR3 spells CSDRETDAEAFF. For the CDR3, the DNA is TGCAGCGACAGGGAAACTGACGCTGAAGCTTTCTTT.